This T cell receptor (beta chain) appears in the sequencing data of a study of blood T cell repertoires in COVID-19. The overall study: Samples representing acute and convalescent COVID-19 were sourced from the United States, Italy and Spain. PBMCs, B-cell-depleted T cells, or T cells provided the cDNA or gDNA that made up the material.

Under the authors' procedure: Scientists estimated how many nucleated cells there were by amplifying reference gene primers. Produced via immunoSEQ multiplex PCR; TCRdb's table is partial and in-frame only. The V and J calls and clone size come from that table; D and trimming were worked out from the DNA. The profile covers over 85,000 clones, with around 75% appearing a single time and around 24% taken by the ten largest. The V gene lost 11 bases and the J gene lost 6 bases, with 11 bases spanning the gap. Looked up from germline, CDR1 is MDHEN and CDR2 is SYDVKM. This CDR3 has 12 residues. This clone showed up just a few times.

The chain couples TRBV28 to TRBJ1-6, with D possibly being TRBD1 (5 bases). Sequencing was carried out using peripheral blood. The clonotype was recovered from a man in his 70s with acute or convalescent COVID-19. The CDR3, as DNA: TGTGCCGTCGGGACTAGTAATTCACCCCTCCACTTT. Protein sequence: CAVGTSNSPLHF.